This T cell receptor (beta chain) was obtained from a study of blood T cell repertoires in COVID-19. In the authors' methods: Reference gene primer amplification in the assay estimated nucleated cell counts. Method: immunoSEQ multiplex PCR; TCRdb's copy keeps in-frame clones and lacks some. D and trimming come from the DNA, and the V and J calls and clone size come from that table. The table has 150,000 or so clones, just over 85% seen once. Looked up from germline, CDR1 is KGHSH and CDR2 is LQKENI. V was clipped by 6 bases and J by 0 bases, with 19 bases between them. This CDR3 has 17 amino acids. This clone was observed a handful of times.

This sequence was found in a man in his sixties with acute or convalescent COVID-19. The sequencing input was peripheral blood. The chain joins TRBV18 to TRBJ2-3; no definite D call. The CDR3: CASSPNSATLSTDTQYF. The CDR3 DNA reads TGTGCCAGCTCGCCTAACTCCGCTACCCTTAGCACAGATACGCAGTATTTT.